Shown below are 22 T cell receptor beta chains from a single sample sequenced in a study of radiation and T cells in renal cell carcinoma. Time point: blood 2 weeks post-SBRT. Indicated treatment: 15 Gy SBRT to primary tumor, nephrectomy 4 weeks later. Method: immunoSEQ multiplex PCR; TCRdb's copy keeps in-frame clones and lacks some. The table shows more than 150,000 clones, with approximately 86% occurring only once. Sample: blood, taken from a patient whose treatment included radiotherapy and nephrectomy. The receptors were sampled from a woman between 50 and 59 years old with renal cell carcinoma.

This clone turned up a few times. CDR3 coding DNA: TGTGCCAGCAGCGATTTGGGGGGAAGCAATCAGCCCCAGCATTTT. It encodes CASSDLGGSNQPQHF. The rearrangement uses TRBV7-9 and TRBJ1-5; D might be TRBD1 (5 bases). The germline V and J ends were trimmed by 5 bases and 1 base, with 12 bases remaining between them. Germline CDR1 is SEHNR and CDR2 is FQNEAQ (reference sequence). CDR3 size: 15 residues.

The chain has TRBV30 and TRBJ2-1, with TRBD2 matching 10 bases. The germline V gene encodes CDR1 GTSNPN and CDR2 SVGIG (reference sequence). J lost 4 bases, V lost 2 bases, and 2 bases had no gene match. The CDR3 loop spans 14 amino acids. CDR3 in DNA: TGTGCCTGGAGTCAACTAGCGGGGTACAATGAGCAGTTCTTC. Its protein is CAWSQLAGYNEQFF. The full variable domain, with the rest looked up from reference TRBV30 and TRBJ2-1, is SQTIHQWPATLVQPVGSPLSLECTVEGTSNPNLYWYRQAAGRGLQLLFYSVGIGQISSEVPQNLSASRPQDRQFILSSKKLLLSDSGFYLCAWSQLAGYNEQFFGPGTRLTVL.

The rearrangement links TRBV6-1 to TRBJ1-6, with 10 bases lining up with TRBD1. The CDR3 contains 14 residues. The ends lost 4 bases at V and 8 bases at J; junction bases unmatched: 2. The germline V gene encodes CDR1 MNHNS and CDR2 SASEGT. CDR3 DNA sequence: TGTGCCAGCAGTGCGGACAGGGGGGATTCACCCCTCCACTTT. Protein: CASSADRGDSPLHF.

The chain employs TRBV15 and TRBJ2-7; 10 bases map to TRBD1. The CDR3 has 18 residues. The junction had 15 bases not matched to a gene; V was cut back by 6 bases and J by 1 base. The V gene's germline CDR1 is LNHNV and CDR2 YYDKDF (reference sequence). CDR3 loop: CATSRPPPGQGVSYEQYF. Written as DNA, the CDR3 is TGTGCCACCAGTAGACCCCCCCCTGGACAGGGGGTTTCCTACGAGCAGTACTTC.

The chain links TRBV9 to TRBJ2-7, with D perhaps TRBD2 (6 bases). The germline V gene encodes CDR1 SGDLS and CDR2 YYNGEE. The germline V and J ends were trimmed by 4 bases and 4 bases, with 18 bases remaining between them. There are 15 residues in the CDR3. The CDR3 loop reads CASSPSGGVVYEQYF. CDR3 nucleotide sequence: TGTGCCAGCAGCCCCTCAGGAGGGGTGGTGTACGAGCAGTACTTC.

To note about this clone: The same CDR3 arises from other DNA sequences in this sample as well. V usage is TRBV19 and J usage is TRBJ1-1, with 7 positions matching TRBD1. With V trimmed by 4 bases and J by 5 bases, 4 bases remained unmatched. CDR1 LNHDA and CDR2 SQIVND come from the germline V gene (reference sequence). The CDR3 has 13 residues. CDR3 residues: CASSSTGDTEAFF. DNA for the CDR3: TGTGCCAGTAGTAGCACAGGGGATACTGAAGCTTTCTTT.

This clone was seen a few times. The gene calls are TRBV21-1 and TRBJ1-2. TRBV21-1 is recorded as a pseudogene. The CDR3 length is 14 residues. DNA of the CDR3: TGTGCCAGCACCAAGGGTACGATTTCGGTTGGCTACACCTTC. Its translation: CASTKGTISVGYTF.

The CDR3 DNA sequence: TGTGCCAGCAGCTTAGACGGGAGCTCCTATGGCTACACCTTC. Translated: CASSLDGSSYGYTF. The chain has TRBV11-2 and TRBJ1-2; D is unresolved. Trimming pared 0 bases from V and 4 bases from J, leaving 9 bases between. Germline values: CDR1 SGHAT, CDR2 FQNNGV. The CDR3 has 14 amino acids.

The chain carries TRBV19 and TRBJ1-5; D uncertain. The CDR3 runs to 15 residues. Deletions cut 6 bases from V and 0 bases from J, with 12 bases between. Per germline, CDR1 LNHDA and CDR2 SQIVND (reference sequence). CDR3 DNA sequence: TGTGCCAGTAGATCAGGAGGAGATAGCAATCAGCCCCAGCATTTT. Its translation is CASRSGGDSNQPQHF.

The rearrangement links TRBV6-1 to TRBJ2-5, with unresolved D. From germline, CDR1 is MNHNS and CDR2 SASEGT. V was pared by 2 bases and J by 1 base, with 11 bases between. CDR3 length: 15 residues. CDR3 DNA sequence: TGTGCCAGCAGTGAAATCTGGGGAATCCAAGAGACCCAGTACTTC. This encodes CASSEIWGIQETQYF.

The count of this clone is one. This chain links TRBV19 with TRBJ2-5; the D gene is possibly TRBD1 (6 bases). Germline V gives CDR1 LNHDA, CDR2 SQIVND (reference sequence). Trimming took 4 bases from V and 2 from J, leaving 8 bases between them. The CDR3 consists of 13 residues. The CDR3 region has the DNA TGTGCCAGTAGTAGGGACACTCAAGAGACCCAGTACTTC. Residues: CASSRDTQETQYF.

J is TRBJ2-2 and V is TRBV6-6; either TRBD1 or TRBD2 may fit D (5 bases each). Looked up from germline, CDR1 is MNHNY and CDR2 is SVGAGI (reference sequence). The CDR3 is 12 residues long. V lost 8 bases, J lost 6 bases, and 10 bases lay in between. The CDR3 DNA follows: TGTGCCAGCCTTTTGGGGGCCGGGGAGCTGTTTTTT. Its protein product is CASLLGAGELFF.

This clone was observed a handful of times. V is TRBV19 and J is TRBJ1-6; D not certain. Germline assignment: CDR1 LNHDA and CDR2 SQIVND (reference sequence). The V end was cut by 7 bases, the J end by 7 bases, with 11 bases between. This CDR3 region has 13 residues. DNA for the CDR3: TGTGCCAGTAAGGAATTTAACAATTCACCCCTCCACTTT. Translation: CASKEFNNSPLHF.

The chain employs TRBV5-5 and TRBJ1-1; D unresolved. CDR3 length: 13 amino acids. The germline CDR1 and CDR2 sequences are SGHKS and YYEKEE (reference sequence). Trimming cost V 6 bases and J 10 bases, with 19 bases left between them. As DNA, the CDR3 is TGTGCCAGCAAGGTTGCCCCTGAACGTGGAGCTTTCTTT. Protein product: CASKVAPERGAFF.

The chain uses TRBV25-1 and TRBJ2-7, with D perhaps matching TRBD2 (5 bases). CDR1 is MGHDK and CDR2 is SYGVNS in the germline V gene. V was cut by 8 bases and J by 4 bases, with 18 bases left in between. This CDR3 is 14 amino acids long. CDR3 loop: CASSIDGEPYEQYF. In nucleotides, the CDR3 is TGTGCCAGCTCGATAGACGGGGAACCGTACGAGCAGTACTTC.

There are a few counts of this clone. The V and J genes are TRBV9 and TRBJ1-6, with D unclear. V lost 3 bases and J 0 bases, leaving 7 bases between the germline ends. The CDR3 runs to 15 residues. From germline, CDR1 is SGDLS and CDR2 YYNGEE. CDR3: CASSGTSSYNSPLHF. CDR3 DNA: TGTGCCAGCAGCGGGACGAGCTCCTATAATTCACCCCTCCACTTT. The full variable domain, its missing parts supplied by reference TRBV9 and TRBJ1-6, is DSGVTQTPKHLITATGQRVTLRCSPRSGDLSVYWYQQSLDQGLQFLIQYYNGEERAKGNILERFSAQQFPDLHSELNLSSLELGDSALYFCASSGTSSYNSPLHFGNGTRLTVT.

This sequence joins TRBV7-2 and TRBJ1-5; a weak D match, TRBD1 (5 bases). The germline CDR1 and CDR2 sequences are SGHTA and FQGNSA. V was cut by 4 bases and J by 3 bases, with 10 bases left in between. This CDR3 is 14 amino acids long. The CDR3 sequence: CASSSQGPNQPQHF. In nucleotides, the CDR3 is TGTGCCAGCAGCTCCCAGGGACCCAATCAGCCCCAGCATTTT.

This chain connects TRBV2 to TRBJ1-2; D remains ambiguous. The CDR3 is made up of 13 amino acids. V was shortened by 4 bases and J by 4 bases, with 10 bases between the two germline ends. Germline V lookup: CDR1 SNHLY, CDR2 FYNNEI. The CDR3 bases are TGTGCCAGCAGTGTCGGGCAGATCTATGGCTACACCTTC. It yields the protein CASSVGQIYGYTF.

The genes are TRBV7-8 and TRBJ1-3; perhaps TRBD1 as D (6 bases). V dropped 8 bases and J dropped 3 bases, with 14 bases sitting between them. This CDR3 region has 14 residues. Germline CDR1 is SGHVS and CDR2 is FQNEAQ. The CDR3 DNA follows: TGTGCCAGCGCCGAAGGGACACTTGGAAACACCATATATTTT. Encoded protein: CASAEGTLGNTIYF.

This rearrangement joins TRBV14 to TRBJ2-3; the D gene is possibly TRBD1 (5 bases). Germline V lookup: CDR1 SGHDN, CDR2 FVKESK. This CDR3 has 16 residues. V lost 1 base, J lost 6 bases, and 17 bases lay in between. The CDR3 region has the DNA TGTGCCAGCAGCCAAGCGGGTTACTGGCAGGGCGATACGCAGTATTTT. Encoded protein: CASSQAGYWQGDTQYF.

V gene TRBV7-9 combines with J gene TRBJ1-2, with no clear D. Trimming pared 1 base from V and 0 bases from J, leaving 12 bases between. The V gene's germline CDR1 is SEHNR and CDR2 FQNEAQ (reference sequence). The CDR3 runs to 16 residues. CDR3 DNA: TGTGCCAGCAGCTTAGGGGCAAGTGATTCTAACTATGGCTACACCTTC. It is translated as CASSLGASDSNYGYTF.

The rearrangement links TRBV7-9 to TRBJ1-1; D unclear. The CDR3 covers 14 residues. CDR1 is SEHNR, CDR2 FQNEAQ, per germline (reference sequence). Trimming pared 1 base from V and 1 base from J, leaving 7 bases between. CDR3 nucleotide sequence: TGTGCCAGCAGCTTAGGGTCTCAGAACACTGAAGCTTTCTTT. It is translated as CASSLGSQNTEAFF.